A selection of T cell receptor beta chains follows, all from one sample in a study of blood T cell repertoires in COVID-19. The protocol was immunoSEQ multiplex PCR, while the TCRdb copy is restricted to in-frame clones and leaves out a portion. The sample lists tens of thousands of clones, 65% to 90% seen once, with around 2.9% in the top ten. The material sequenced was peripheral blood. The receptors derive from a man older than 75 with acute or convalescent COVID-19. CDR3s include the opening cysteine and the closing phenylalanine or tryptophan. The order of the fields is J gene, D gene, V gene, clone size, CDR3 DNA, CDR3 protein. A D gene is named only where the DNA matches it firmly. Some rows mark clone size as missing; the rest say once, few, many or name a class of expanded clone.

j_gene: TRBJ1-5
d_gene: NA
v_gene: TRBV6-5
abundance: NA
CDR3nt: TGTGCCAGCAGCGTGGGGGCACTGAGCAATCAGCCCCAGCATTTT
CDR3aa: CASSVGALSNQPQHF

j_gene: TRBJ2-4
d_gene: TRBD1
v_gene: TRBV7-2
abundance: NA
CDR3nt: TGTGCCAGCAGCACAGACAGGGCCGTAGCCAAAAACATTCAGTACTTC
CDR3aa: CASSTDRAVAKNIQYF

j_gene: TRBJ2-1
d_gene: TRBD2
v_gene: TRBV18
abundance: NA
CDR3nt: TGTGCCAGCTCCCTGGGGACTAGCGCAAACAATGAGCAGTTCTTC
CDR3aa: CASSLGTSANNEQFF

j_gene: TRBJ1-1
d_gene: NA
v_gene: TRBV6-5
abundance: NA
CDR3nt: TGTGCCAGCAGTCGACAGAACACTGAAGCTTTCTTT
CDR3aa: CASSRQNTEAFF

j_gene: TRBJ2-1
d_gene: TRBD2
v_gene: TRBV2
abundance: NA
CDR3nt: TGTGCCAGCAGAGGGCTAGCGGGAGACAATGAGCAGTTCTTC
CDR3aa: CASRGLAGDNEQFF

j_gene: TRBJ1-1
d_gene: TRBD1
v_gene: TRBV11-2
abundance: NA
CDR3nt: TGTGCCAGCAGATCCCGGGACAGAATCACTGAAGCTTTCTTT
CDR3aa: CASRSRDRITEAFF

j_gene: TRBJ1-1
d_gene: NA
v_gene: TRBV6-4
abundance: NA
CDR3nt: TGTGCCAGCAGTCCGGGAGGGGTGAACACTGAAGCTTTCTTT
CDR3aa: CASSPGGVNTEAFF

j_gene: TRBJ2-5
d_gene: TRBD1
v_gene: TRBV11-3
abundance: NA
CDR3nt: TGTGCCAGCACCCGGGGACAGGGGGAGACCCAGTACTTC
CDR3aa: CASTRGQGETQYF

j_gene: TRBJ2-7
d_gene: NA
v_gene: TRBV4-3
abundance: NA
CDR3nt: TGCGCCAGCAGCCAAGATAGGGGCGGGACAGTCTACTACGAGCAGTACTTC
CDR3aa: CASSQDRGGTVYYEQYF

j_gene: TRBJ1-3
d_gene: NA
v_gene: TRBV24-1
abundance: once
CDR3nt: TGTGCCGCCAGTGATGGCAGGGCTGGAAACACCATATATTTT
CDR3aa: CAASDGRAGNTIYF

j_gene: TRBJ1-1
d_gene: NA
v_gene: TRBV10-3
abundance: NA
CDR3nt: TGTGCCATCCGTTCGGTGGACACTGAAGCTTTCTTT
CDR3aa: CAIRSVDTEAFF

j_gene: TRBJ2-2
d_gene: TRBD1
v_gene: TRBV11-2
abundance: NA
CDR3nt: TGTGCCAGCAGCAGTACGGGACAGGGGGCGTTCGGGGAGCTGTTTTTT
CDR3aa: CASSSTGQGAFGELFF

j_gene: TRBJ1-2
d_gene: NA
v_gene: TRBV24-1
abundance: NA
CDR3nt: TGTGCCACCAGTGATTTGAACAGGGTCTACACCTTC
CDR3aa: CATSDLNRVYTF

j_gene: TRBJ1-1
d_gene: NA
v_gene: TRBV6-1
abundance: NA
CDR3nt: TGTGCCAGCAGTGAACCGGGAGGGTACCACGAAGCTTTCTTT
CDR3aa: CASSEPGGYHEAFF

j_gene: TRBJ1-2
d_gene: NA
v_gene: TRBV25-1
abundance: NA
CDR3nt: TGTGCCAACAGTGAAAGGCCAGGTGTGAATGGCTACACCTTC
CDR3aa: CANSERPGVNGYTF

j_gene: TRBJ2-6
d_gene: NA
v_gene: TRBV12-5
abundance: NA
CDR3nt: TGTGCTAGTGGTTTGTTATACGGGACACTCTCTGGGGCCAACGTCCTGACTTTC
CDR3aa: CASGLLYGTLSGANVLTF

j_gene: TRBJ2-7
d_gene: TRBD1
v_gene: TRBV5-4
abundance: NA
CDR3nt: TGTGCCAGCAGCTTCCGGACAGGGGATTACGAGCAGTACTTC
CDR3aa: CASSFRTGDYEQYF

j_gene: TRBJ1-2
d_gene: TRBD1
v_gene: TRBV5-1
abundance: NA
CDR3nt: TGCGCCAGCAGCTCTGGGGGGACAGGGGAAATCTATGGCTACACCTTC
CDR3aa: CASSSGGTGEIYGYTF

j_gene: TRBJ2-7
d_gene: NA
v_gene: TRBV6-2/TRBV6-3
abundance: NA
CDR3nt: TGTGCCAGCAGCCCAATCGCGGGCAGGGGCGGGTACGAGCAGTACTTC
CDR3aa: CASSPIAGRGGYEQYF

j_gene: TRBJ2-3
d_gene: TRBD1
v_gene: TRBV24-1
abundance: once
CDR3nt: TGTGCCACCAGTGATTTATCCGGGACAGCTAGCACAGATACGCAGTATTTT
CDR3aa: CATSDLSGTASTDTQYF

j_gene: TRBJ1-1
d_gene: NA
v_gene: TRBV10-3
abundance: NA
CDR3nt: TGTGCCATCAGTGAGTACCGGACAGTTAGGGACACTGAAGCTTTCTTT
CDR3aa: CAISEYRTVRDTEAFF

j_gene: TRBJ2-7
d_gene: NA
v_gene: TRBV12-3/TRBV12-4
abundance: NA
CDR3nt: TGTGCCAGCAGCTCCGGGGGATACGAGCAGTACTTC
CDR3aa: CASSSGGYEQYF

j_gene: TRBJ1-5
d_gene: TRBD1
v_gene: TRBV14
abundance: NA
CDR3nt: TGTGCCAGCAGCCAAGTAGTCAGGGGGCCCCCCAATCAGCCCCAGCATTTT
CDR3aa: CASSQVVRGPPNQPQHF

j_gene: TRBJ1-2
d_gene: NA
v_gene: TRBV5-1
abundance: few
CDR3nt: TGCGCCAGCAGCTTGGCAGGCGGGGGCAGCGGCTACACCTTC
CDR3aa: CASSLAGGGSGYTF

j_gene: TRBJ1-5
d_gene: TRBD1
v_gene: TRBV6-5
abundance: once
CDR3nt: TGTGCCAGCAGTTACTCAGGCGGGACAGGGCAGCCCCAGCATTTT
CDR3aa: CASSYSGGTGQPQHF

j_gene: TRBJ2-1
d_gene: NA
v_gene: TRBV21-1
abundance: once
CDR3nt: TGTGCCAGCAGCAAAGAGTCTAGCGGGCCCCACAATGAGCAGTTCTTC
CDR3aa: CASSKESSGPHNEQFF

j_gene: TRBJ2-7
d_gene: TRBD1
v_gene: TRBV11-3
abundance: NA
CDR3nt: TGTGCCAGCAGCTATGCAGGACAGGTATCCTACGAGCAGTACTTC
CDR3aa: CASSYAGQVSYEQYF

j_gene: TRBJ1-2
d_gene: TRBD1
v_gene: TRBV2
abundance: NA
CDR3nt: TGTGCCAGCAGGCCAAGGGGGCTGGATGGCTACACCTTC
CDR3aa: CASRPRGLDGYTF

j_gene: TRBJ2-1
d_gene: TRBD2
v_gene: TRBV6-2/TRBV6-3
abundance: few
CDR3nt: TGTGCCAGCAGTTCCCCTGGCTTAGCGGGAGAATTCAATGAGCAGTTCTTC
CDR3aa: CASSSPGLAGEFNEQFF

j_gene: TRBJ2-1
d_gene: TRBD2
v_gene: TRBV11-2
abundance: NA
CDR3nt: TGTGCCAGCAGCTCCCGAACTAGCGGCAGCTCCTACAATGAGCAGTTCTTC
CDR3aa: CASSSRTSGSSYNEQFF

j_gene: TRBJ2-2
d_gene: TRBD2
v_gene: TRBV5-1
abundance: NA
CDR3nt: TGCGCCAGCAGAGACCCCTCAGCGGGAGGGGATACCGGGGAGCTGTTTTTT
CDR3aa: CASRDPSAGGDTGELFF

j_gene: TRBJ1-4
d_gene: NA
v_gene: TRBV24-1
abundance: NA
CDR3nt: TGTGCCACCAGTTCGGGGGGCACTAATGAAAAACTGTTTTTT
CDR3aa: CATSSGGTNEKLFF

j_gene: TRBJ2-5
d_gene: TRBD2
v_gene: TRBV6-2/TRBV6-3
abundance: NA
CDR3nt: TGTGCCAGCAGTTACTGGCTAGCGGGAGTTCCAGAGACCCAGTACTTC
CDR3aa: CASSYWLAGVPETQYF

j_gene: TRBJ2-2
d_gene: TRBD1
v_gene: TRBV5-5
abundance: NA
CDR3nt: TGTGCCAGCAGCTTCCGACAGGGGGCGGGGACCGGGGAGCTGTTTTTT
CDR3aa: CASSFRQGAGTGELFF

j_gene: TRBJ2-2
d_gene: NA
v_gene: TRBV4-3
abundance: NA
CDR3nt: TGCGCCAGCAGCCAAGATCGACATATCAACACCGGGGAGCTGTTTTTT
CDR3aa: CASSQDRHINTGELFF

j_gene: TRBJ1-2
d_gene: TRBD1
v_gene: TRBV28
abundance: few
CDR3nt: TGTGCCAGCAGTTTATGGGGACAGGGAAGATATGGCTACACCTTC
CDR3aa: CASSLWGQGRYGYTF

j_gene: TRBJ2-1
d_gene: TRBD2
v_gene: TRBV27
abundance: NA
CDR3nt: TGTGCCAGCAGTTTATGGGATAGCGGGAGGGCCGGCTACAATGAGCAGTTCTTC
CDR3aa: CASSLWDSGRAGYNEQFF

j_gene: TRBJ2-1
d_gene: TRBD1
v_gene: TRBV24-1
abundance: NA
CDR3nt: TGTGCCACCAGAGACAGGGGATCCTACAATGAGCAGTTCTTC
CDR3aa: CATRDRGSYNEQFF

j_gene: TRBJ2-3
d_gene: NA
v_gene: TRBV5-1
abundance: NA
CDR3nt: TGCGCCAGCAGCTTGGGGACTCCAGATACGCAGTATTTT
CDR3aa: CASSLGTPDTQYF

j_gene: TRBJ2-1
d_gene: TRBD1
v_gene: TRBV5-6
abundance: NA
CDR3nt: TGTGCCAGCAGCCACGGGACAGGAGACGAGCAGTTCTTC
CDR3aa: CASSHGTGDEQFF

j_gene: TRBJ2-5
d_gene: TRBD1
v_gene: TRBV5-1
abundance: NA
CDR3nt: TGCGCCAGCAGCTCGACAGGGGGCCCCCAGACCCAGTACTTC
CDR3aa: CASSSTGGPQTQYF

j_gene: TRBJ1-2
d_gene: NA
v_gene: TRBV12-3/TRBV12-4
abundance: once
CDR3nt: TGTGCCAGCAGTTTACGAGGGAACTATGGCTACACCTTC
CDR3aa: CASSLRGNYGYTF

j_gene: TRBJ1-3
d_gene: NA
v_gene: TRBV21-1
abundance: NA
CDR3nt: TGTGCCAGCAGCAAAGTTCTTAACGGGGGGGTTCTCTCTGGAAACACCATATATTTT
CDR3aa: CASSKVLNGGVLSGNTIYF

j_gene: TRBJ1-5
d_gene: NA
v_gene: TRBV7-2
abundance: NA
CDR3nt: TGTGCCAGCAGCGTACAGGGTTATCAGCCCCAGCATTTT
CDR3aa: CASSVQGYQPQHF

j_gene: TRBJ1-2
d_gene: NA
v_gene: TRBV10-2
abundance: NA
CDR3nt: TGCGCCAGCAGTGAGTCGAGGGCAGTCTATGGCTACACCTTC
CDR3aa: CASSESRAVYGYTF

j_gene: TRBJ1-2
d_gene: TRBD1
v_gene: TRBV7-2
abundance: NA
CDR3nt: TGTGCCAGCAGCTCGACAGGGGGCGTGCGGGGCTACACCTTC
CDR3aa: CASSSTGGVRGYTF

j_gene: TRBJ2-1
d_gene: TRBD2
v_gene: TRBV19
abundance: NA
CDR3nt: TGTGCCAGTAGTCCCGGACGGGGGGATAATAGGCAGTTCTTC
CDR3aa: CASSPGRGDNRQFF

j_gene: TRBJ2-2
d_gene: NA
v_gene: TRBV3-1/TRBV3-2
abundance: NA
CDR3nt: TGTGCCAGCAGGGCGCGGTGGGACACCGGGGAGCTGTTTTTT
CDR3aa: CASRARWDTGELFF

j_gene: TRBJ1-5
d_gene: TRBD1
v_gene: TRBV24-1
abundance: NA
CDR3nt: TGTGCCACCAGTGTCGGACAGGGGCTCAATCAGCCCCAGCATTTT
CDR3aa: CATSVGQGLNQPQHF